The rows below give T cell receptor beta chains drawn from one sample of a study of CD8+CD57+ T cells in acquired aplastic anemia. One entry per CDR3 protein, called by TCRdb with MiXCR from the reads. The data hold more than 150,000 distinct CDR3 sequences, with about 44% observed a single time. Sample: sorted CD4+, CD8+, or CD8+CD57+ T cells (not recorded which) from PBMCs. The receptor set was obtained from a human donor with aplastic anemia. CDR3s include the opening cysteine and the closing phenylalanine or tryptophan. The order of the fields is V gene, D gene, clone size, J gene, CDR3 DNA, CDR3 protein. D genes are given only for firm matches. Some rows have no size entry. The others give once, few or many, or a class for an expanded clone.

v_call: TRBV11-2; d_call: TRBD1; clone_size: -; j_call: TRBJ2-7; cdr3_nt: TGTGCCAGCAGGTTAACAGGGGTTGTAAGTTCCTACGAGCAGTACTTC; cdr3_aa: CASRLTGVVSSYEQYF
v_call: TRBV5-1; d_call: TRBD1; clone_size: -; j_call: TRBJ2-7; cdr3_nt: TGCGCCAGCAGCATGGGACAGGGTCGGTCGTTTGAGCAGTACTTC; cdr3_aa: CASSMGQGRSFEQYF
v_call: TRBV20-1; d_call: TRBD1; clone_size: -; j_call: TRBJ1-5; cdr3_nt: TGCAGTGCTCCCCGGGACAGGGGGGGTCAGCCCCAGCATTTT; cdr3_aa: CSAPRDRGGQPQHF
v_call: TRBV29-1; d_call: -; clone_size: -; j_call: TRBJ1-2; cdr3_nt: TGCAGCGTTGAAGAGGGGTTCTATGGCTACACCTTC; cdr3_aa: CSVEEGFYGYTF
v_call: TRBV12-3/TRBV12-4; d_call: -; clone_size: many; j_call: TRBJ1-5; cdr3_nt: TGTGCCAGCAGTTTAGAACAGGCCGGGAATCAGCCCCAGCATTTT; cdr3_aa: CASSLEQAGNQPQHF
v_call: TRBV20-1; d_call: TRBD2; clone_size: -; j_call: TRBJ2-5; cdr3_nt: TGCAGTGCTGGAGGGACTAGCGGGAGTTGGGAGACCCAGTACTTC; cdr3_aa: CSAGGTSGSWETQYF
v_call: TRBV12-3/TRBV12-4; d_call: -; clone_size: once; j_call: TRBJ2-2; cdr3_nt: TGTGCCAGCAGCACCTCTCCGGGGGGCGGGAGCGGGGAGCTGTTTTTT; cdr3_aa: CASSTSPGGGSGELFF
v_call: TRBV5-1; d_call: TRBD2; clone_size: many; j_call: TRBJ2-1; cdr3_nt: TGCGCCAGCAGCGCCGGGGCGGGGGGCTACAATGAGCAGTTCTTC; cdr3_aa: CASSAGAGGYNEQFF
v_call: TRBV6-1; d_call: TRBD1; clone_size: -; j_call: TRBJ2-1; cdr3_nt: TGTGCCAGCAGAGCCACAGGGGGCGGTTACAATGAGCAGTTCTTC; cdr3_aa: CASRATGGGYNEQFF
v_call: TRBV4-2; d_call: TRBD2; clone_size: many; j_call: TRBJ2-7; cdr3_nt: TGTGCCAGCAGCCAAGGTGGTAGCGGGGGGGTCTACGAGCAGTACTTC; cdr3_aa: CASSQGGSGGVYEQYF
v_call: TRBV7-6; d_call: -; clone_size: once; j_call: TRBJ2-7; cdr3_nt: TGTGCCAGCAGCTTATCCACTGGGACGCGTTCCTACAAGCAGTACTTC; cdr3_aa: CASSLSTGTRSYKQYF